This TCR beta chain was recorded in a study of blood T cell repertoires in COVID-19. The V and J ends lost 1 base and 5 bases respectively, with 9 bases between them. This CDR3 contains 13 residues. Germline V gene data show CDR1 as SGHNT and CDR2 as YYREEE (reference sequence). Per the original data handling: Reference gene primer amplification gave nucleated cell count estimates. Repertoires were generated with immunoSEQ multiplex PCR, while TCRdb's copy carries only in-frame clones and drops some. The DNA was the basis for D and trimming; V, J and clone size are from that table. The sample consists of a few hundred thousand clones, roughly 88% of them appearing once.

The source is a human donor with COVID-19, enrolled during active disease. The donor label of this sample is uncertain. V and J are TRBV5-4 and TRBJ1-1; D unclear. The sequencing input was peripheral blood. CDR3 in amino acids: CASSLSRETEAFF. In DNA form, the CDR3 reads TGTGCCAGCAGCTTGAGCCGGGAAACTGAAGCTTTCTTT.